These T cell receptor beta chains were read from a single sample in a study of cytomegalovirus exposure and HLA in healthy donors. Libraries were prepared by immunoSEQ multiplex PCR; TCRdb keeps only in-frame clonotypes and omits some of them. Of 130,000 or so clones detected, 75% to 85% appear once; the ten largest clones hold 1.3% to 1.5%. Sequenced input: PBMCs. The receptor source for this set is a woman aged 40 to 50 in good health and CMV-seronegative. Both conserved end residues are part of each CDR3. A D gene is named only where the DNA matches it firmly. Clone size is shown for a subset of rows, as once, few, many or a class of expanded clone.

>NA|TRBV5-6|NA|TRBJ1-2
TGTGCCAGCACCCCAGGGTCCGCTAACTATGGCTACACCTTC
CASTPGSANYGYTF
>NA|TRBV4-1|NA|TRBJ1-5
TGCGCCAGCAGCCAAGCAAGTGGCATAACTAGCAATCAGCCCCAGCATTTT
CASSQASGITSNQPQHF
>NA|TRBV10-3|NA|TRBJ1-1
TGTGCCATCAGTGTGCGGGGAGAGCACACTGAAGCTTTCTTT
CAISVRGEHTEAFF
>NA|TRBV27|NA|TRBJ1-6
TGTGCCAGCAGTCCTCAGGTTGTGACAAATTCACCCCTCCACTTT
CASSPQVVTNSPLHF
>once|TRBV7-6|NA|TRBJ2-7
TGTGCCAGCAGCTTAGCGGCAGGGTGGTACGAGCAGTACTTC
CASSLAAGWYEQYF
>NA|TRBV6-5|NA|TRBJ1-1
TGTGCCAGCAGTAGATGGGCCATGAACACTGAAGCTTTCTTT
CASSRWAMNTEAFF
>NA|TRBV15|NA|TRBJ2-1
TGTGCCACCACCCCAGGTGGAGGGGTATACAATGAGCAGTTCTTC
CATTPGGGVYNEQFF
>NA|TRBV13|NA|TRBJ1-2
TGTGCCAGCAGCTTAGGGCAGGGTCGAGGCTACACCTTC
CASSLGQGRGYTF
>NA|TRBV5-1|NA|TRBJ2-2
TGCGCCAGCAAACGGGACACCGGGGAGCTGTTTTTT
CASKRDTGELFF
>NA|TRBV4-3|NA|TRBJ1-2
TGCGCCAGCAGCCATCCCGGGGTGGGTGGCTACACCTTC
CASSHPGVGGYTF
>NA|TRBV10-1|NA|TRBJ2-1
TGCGCCAGCAGTGGAGTCGGGGGGCCCAACTCCTACAATGAGCAGTTCTTC
CASSGVGGPNSYNEQFF
>once|TRBV27|TRBD2|TRBJ2-1
TGTGCCAGCACCAAAGACGCAGCTGGACTAGCCGGCAATGAGCAGTTCTTC
CASTKDAAGLAGNEQFF
>NA|TRBV4-1|NA|TRBJ2-1
TGCGCCAGCAGCCACGGAGTTGATGAGCAGTTCTTC
CASSHGVDEQFF
>NA|TRBV5-1|NA|TRBJ2-3
TGCGCCAGCAGCTTGGCGTCAGGAGGAGATACGCAGTATTTT
CASSLASGGDTQYF
>NA|TRBV6-1|NA|TRBJ1-2
TGTGCCAGCAGTGAACTTGGGGCCGCGGGGGCCTATGGCTACACCTTC
CASSELGAAGAYGYTF
>NA|TRBV28|NA|TRBJ1-3
TGTGCCAGCAGTTTGCCAGAAAGCTCTGGAAACACCATATATTTT
CASSLPESSGNTIYF
>NA|TRBV7-9|TRBD1|TRBJ1-1
TGTGCCAGCAGCCTCACAACCTATAAGGACAGGGTGAACACTGAAGCTTTCTTT
CASSLTTYKDRVNTEAFF
>few|TRBV11-2|NA|TRBJ2-7
TGTGCCAGCAGCTTAGACGCGATTTCCTACGAGCAGTACTTC
CASSLDAISYEQYF
>once|TRBV9|TRBD1|TRBJ1-6
TGTGCCAGCAGCCTCCACGCCGGGACAGGGGATTCACCCCTCCACTTT
CASSLHAGTGDSPLHF
>NA|TRBV4-2|TRBD1|TRBJ2-7
TGTGCCAGCAGCCAAATAGACAGGGTTGAAGAGCAGTACTTC
CASSQIDRVEEQYF
>NA|TRBV11-1|NA|TRBJ1-5
TGTGCCAGCAGCTTGGGCAGCAATCAGCCCCAGCATTTT
CASSLGSNQPQHF
>NA|TRBV13|NA|TRBJ1-6
TGTGCCAGCAGCCCCCGCTCCTACCGTAATTCACCCCTCCACTTT
CASSPRSYRNSPLHF
>NA|TRBV5-4|NA|TRBJ1-2
TGTGCCAGCAGCTTGGCGTCTAACTATGGCTACACCTTC
CASSLASNYGYTF
>NA|TRBV15|NA|TRBJ1-2
TGTGCCACCAGCAGAGCTCCGAAAGGGGCTGGCTATGGCTACACCTTC
CATSRAPKGAGYGYTF
>NA|TRBV27|TRBD2|TRBJ2-7
TGTGCCAGCAGCTATTTTGGTCTAGCGGGGGCCGAGCAGTACTTC
CASSYFGLAGAEQYF
>NA|TRBV5-4|TRBD1|TRBJ1-2
TGTGCCAGCAGCTGGGGGACGACAGGGAGTCATGGCTACACCTTC
CASSWGTTGSHGYTF
>few|TRBV4-3|TRBD1|TRBJ2-7
TGCGCCAGCAGCCACCGGACAGGGGAGGGCTACGAGCAGTACTTC
CASSHRTGEGYEQYF
>NA|TRBV6-4|NA|TRBJ2-7
TGTGCCAGTTCCAGAAGGGCAGGGGCAAACTACGAGCAGTACTTC
CASSRRAGANYEQYF
>few|TRBV27|TRBD1|TRBJ2-1
TGTGCCAGCAGTTCGGCCGGGACAGGGAGTTATGAGCAGTTCTTC
CASSSAGTGSYEQFF
>few|TRBV5-1|TRBD2|TRBJ2-1
TGCGCCAGCACCCCTGGGGGGGGAGTCTACAATGAGCAGTTCTTC
CASTPGGGVYNEQFF
>NA|TRBV27|NA|TRBJ1-1
TGTGCCAGTACAAGAGACAGGACCCACACTGAAGCTTTCTTT
CASTRDRTHTEAFF